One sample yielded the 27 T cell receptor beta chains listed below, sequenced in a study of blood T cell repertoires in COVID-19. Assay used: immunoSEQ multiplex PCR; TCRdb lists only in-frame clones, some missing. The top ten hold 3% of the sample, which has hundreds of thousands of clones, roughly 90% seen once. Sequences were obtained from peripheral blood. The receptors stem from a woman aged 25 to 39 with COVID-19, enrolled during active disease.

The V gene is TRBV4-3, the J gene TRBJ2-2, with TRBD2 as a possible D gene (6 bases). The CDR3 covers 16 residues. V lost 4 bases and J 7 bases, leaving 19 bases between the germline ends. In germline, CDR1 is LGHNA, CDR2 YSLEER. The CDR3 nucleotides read TGCGCCAGCAGCCCCGACGCGGGGATGGGATTCGGGGAGCTGTTTTTT. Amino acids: CASSPDAGMGFGELFF.

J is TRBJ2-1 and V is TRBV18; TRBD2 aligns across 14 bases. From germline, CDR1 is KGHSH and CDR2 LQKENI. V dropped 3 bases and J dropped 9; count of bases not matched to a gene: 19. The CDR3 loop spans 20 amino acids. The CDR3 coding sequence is TGTGCCAGCTCACCTGGGACAGGATGGACTAGCGGGGGGCCGCGGGGTGAGCAGTTCTTC. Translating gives CASSPGTGWTSGGPRGEQFF.

The CDR3 DNA reads TGTGCCAGCAGTTACTCCCGTCAGGAAAATTCACCCCTCCACTTT. Its protein is CASSYSRQENSPLHF. The chain is built from TRBV6-5 and TRBJ1-6; D call uncertain. V dropped 0 bases and J dropped 7 bases, with 10 bases sitting between them. Germline CDR1 MNHEY, CDR2 SVGAGI. This CDR3 comprises 15 residues.

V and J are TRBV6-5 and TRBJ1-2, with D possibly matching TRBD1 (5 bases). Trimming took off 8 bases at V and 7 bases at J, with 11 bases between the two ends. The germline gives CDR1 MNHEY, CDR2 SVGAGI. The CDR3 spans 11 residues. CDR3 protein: CASGRATGYTF. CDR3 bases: TGTGCCAGCGGCAGGGCGACTGGCTACACCTTC.

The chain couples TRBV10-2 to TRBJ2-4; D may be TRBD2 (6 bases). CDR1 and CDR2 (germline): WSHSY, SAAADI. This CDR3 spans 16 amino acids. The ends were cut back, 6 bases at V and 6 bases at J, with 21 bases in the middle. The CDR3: CASSGGSPFSPNIQYF. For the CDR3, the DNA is TGCGCCAGCAGCGGGGGTTCGCCCTTTTCCCCAAACATTCAGTACTTC.

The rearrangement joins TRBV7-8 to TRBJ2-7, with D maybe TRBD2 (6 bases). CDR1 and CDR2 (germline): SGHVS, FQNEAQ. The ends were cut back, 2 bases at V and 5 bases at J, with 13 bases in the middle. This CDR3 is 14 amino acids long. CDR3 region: CASSLSLGGNEQYF. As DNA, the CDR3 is TGTGCCAGCAGCTTATCACTCGGCGGGAACGAGCAGTACTTC.

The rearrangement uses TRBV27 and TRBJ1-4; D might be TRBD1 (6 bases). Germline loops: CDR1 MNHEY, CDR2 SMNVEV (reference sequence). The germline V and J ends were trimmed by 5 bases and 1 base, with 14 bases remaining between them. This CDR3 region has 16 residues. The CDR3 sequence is CASSRDTSVTNEKLFF. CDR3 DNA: TGTGCCAGCAGTAGGGACACCTCTGTAACTAATGAAAAACTGTTTTTT. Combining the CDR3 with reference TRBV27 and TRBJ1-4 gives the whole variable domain EAQVTQNPRYLITVTGKKLTVTCSQNMNHEYMSWYRQDPGLGLRQIYYSMNVEVTDKGDVPEGYKVSRKEKRNFPLILESPSPNQTSLYFCASSRDTSVTNEKLFFGSGTQLSVL.

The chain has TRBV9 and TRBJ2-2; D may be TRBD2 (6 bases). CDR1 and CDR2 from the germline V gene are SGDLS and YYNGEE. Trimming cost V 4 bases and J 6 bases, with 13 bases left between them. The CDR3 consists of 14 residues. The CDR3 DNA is TGTGCCAGCAGCCCGGGGGACGGGGCCGGGGAGCTGTTTTTT. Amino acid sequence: CASSPGDGAGELFF.

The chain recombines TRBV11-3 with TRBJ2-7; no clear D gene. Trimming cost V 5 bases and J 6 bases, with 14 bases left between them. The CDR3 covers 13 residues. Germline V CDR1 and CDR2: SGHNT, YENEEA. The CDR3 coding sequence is TGTGCCAGCAGCCCATCCAGACTGGCCGAGCAGTACGTC. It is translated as CASSPSRLAEQYV.

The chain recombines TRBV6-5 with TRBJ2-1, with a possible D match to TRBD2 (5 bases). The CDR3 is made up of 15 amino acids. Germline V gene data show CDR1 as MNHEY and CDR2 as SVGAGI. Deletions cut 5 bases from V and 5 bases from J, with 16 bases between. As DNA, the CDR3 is TGTGCCAGCAGTCGTGATAGCGTACCCAACAATGAGCAGTTCTTC. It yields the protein CASSRDSVPNNEQFF.

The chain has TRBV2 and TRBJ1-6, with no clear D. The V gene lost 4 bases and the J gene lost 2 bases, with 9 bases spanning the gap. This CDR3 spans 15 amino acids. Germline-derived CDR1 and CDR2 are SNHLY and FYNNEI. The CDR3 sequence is CASSGWQTYNSPLHF. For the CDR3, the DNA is TGTGCCAGCAGTGGCTGGCAGACCTATAATTCACCCCTCCACTTT.

CDR3 protein: CASSKGLTDTQYF. The CDR3 DNA sequence: TGTGCCAGCAGCAAGGGACTCACAGATACGCAGTATTTT. The rearrangement links TRBV5-4 to TRBJ2-3, with D tentatively TRBD2 (6 bases). CDR3 size: 13 residues. V lost 4 bases, J lost 2 bases, and 8 bases lay in between. Per the germline V gene, CDR1 is SGHNT and CDR2 is YYREEE (reference sequence). The full variable domain, with the rest looked up from reference TRBV5-4 and TRBJ2-3, is ETGVTQSPTHLIKTRGQQVTLRCSSQSGHNTVSWYQQALGQGPQFIFQYYREEENGRGNFPPRFSGLQFPNYSSELNVNALELDDSALYLCASSKGLTDTQYFGPGTRLTVL.

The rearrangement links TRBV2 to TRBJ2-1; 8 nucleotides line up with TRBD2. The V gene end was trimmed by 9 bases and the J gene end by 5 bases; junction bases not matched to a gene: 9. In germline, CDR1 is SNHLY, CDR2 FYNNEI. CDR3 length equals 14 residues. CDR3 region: CASHGGGLHNEQFF. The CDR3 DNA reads TGTGCCAGTCACGGGGGGGGCCTCCACAATGAGCAGTTCTTC.

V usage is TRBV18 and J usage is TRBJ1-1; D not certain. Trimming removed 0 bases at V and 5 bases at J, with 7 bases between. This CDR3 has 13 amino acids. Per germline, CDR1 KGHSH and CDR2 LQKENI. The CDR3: CASSPPVRTEAFF. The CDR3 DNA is TGTGCCAGCTCACCACCGGTTCGGACTGAAGCTTTCTTT.

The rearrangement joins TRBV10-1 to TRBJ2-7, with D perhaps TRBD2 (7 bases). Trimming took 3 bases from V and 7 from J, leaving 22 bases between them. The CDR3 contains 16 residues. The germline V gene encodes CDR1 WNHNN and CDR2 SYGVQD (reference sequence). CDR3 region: CASSDTKGGPLREQYV. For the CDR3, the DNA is TGCGCCAGCAGTGACACGAAGGGGGGGCCACTCAGGGAGCAGTACGTC.

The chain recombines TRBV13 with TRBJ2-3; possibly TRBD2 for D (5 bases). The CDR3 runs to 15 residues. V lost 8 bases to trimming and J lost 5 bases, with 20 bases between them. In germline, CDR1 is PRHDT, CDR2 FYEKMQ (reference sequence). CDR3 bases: TGTGCCAGCTCTACCACTAGTTCCCCTTTAGATACGCAGTATTTT. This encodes CASSTTSSPLDTQYF.

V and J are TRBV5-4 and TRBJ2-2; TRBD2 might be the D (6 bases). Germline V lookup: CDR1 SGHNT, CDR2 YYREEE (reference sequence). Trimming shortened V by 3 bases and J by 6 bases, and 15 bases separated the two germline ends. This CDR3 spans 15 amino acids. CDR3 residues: CASSSLGGTPGELFF. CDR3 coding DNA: TGTGCCAGCAGCTCCCTGGGCGGGACCCCCGGGGAGCTGTTTTTT.

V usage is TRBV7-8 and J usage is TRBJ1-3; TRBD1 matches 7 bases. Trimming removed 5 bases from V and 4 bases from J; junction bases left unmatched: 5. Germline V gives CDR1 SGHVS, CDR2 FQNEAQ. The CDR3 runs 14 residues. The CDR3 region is CASSGGDRGNTIYF. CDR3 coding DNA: TGTGCCAGCAGCGGAGGGGACAGAGGAAACACCATATATTTT.

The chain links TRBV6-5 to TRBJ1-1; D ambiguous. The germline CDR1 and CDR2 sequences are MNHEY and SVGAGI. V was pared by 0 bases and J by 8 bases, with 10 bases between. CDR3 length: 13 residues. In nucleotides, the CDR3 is TGTGCCAGCAGTTACTCGAGGGCAGGAGAAGCTTTCTTT. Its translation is CASSYSRAGEAFF.

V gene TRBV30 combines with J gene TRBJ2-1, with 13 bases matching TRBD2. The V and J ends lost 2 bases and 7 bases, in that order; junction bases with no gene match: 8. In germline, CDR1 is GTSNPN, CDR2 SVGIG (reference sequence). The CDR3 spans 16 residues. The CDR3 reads CAWSPRLAGGANEQFF. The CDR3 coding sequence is TGTGCCTGGAGTCCACGACTAGCGGGAGGAGCAAATGAGCAGTTCTTC.

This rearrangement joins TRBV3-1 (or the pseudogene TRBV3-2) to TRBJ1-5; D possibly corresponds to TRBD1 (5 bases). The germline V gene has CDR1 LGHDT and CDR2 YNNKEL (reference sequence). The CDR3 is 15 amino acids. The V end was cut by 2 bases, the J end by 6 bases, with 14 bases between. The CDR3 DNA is TGTGCCAGCAGCCAATTTGGGGCGTCGGGTCAGCCCCAGCATTTT. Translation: CASSQFGASGQPQHF.

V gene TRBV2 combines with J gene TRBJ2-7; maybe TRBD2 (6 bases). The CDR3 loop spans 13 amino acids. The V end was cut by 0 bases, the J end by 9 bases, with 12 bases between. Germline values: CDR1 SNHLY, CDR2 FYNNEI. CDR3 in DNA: TGTGCCAGCAGTGAAGCGCGGGACCTCCGGCAGTACGTC. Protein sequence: CASSEARDLRQYV.

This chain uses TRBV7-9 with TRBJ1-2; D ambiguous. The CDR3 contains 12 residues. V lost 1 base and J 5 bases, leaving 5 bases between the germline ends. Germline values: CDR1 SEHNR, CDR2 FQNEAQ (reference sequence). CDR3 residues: CASSLGEYGYTF. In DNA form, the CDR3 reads TGTGCCAGCAGCTTAGGGGAGTATGGCTACACCTTC.

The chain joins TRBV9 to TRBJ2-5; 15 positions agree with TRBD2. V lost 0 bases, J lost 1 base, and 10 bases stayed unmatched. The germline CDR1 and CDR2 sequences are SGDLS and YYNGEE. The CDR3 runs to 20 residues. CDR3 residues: CASSVEWTGGLAGGQETQYF. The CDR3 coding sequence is TGTGCCAGCAGCGTAGAATGGACAGGGGGACTAGCGGGAGGCCAAGAGACCCAGTACTTC.

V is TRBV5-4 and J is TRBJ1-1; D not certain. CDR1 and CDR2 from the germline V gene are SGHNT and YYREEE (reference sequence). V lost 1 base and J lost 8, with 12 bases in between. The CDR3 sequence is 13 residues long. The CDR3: CASSLRSGGEAFF. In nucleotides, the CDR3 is TGTGCCAGCAGCTTGAGAAGTGGCGGCGAAGCTTTCTTT.

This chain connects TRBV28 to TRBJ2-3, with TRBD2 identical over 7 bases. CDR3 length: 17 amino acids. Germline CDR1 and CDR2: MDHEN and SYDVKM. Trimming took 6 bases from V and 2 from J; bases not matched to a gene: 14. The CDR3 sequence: CASRPSGLAVITDTQYF. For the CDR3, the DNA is TGTGCCAGCAGGCCCTCAGGGCTAGCGGTGATCACAGATACGCAGTATTTT.

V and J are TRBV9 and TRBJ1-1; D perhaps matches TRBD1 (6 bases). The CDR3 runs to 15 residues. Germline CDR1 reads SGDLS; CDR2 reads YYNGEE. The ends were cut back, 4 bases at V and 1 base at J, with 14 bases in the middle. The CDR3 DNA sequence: TGTGCCAGCAGCATGTGGGGGCAGCAGAACACTGAAGCTTTCTTT. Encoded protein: CASSMWGQQNTEAFF.